The 5 T cell receptor beta chains reported below all come from one sample, sequenced in a study of blood T cells in healthy people across ages. Next came a second PCR, run for about 6 to 12 cycles, which used a sample-barcoded 5' primer along with a J-beta primer mix. One entry per CDR3 protein, called by TCRdb with MiXCR from the 5' RACE reads. In the table there are 550,000 to 800,000 distinct CDR3 sequences, under 25% of which are singletons. Sample: blood. The source is a man aged 70 or older in good health.

This clonotype was seen a handful of times. The CDR3 DNA is TGTGCCAGCAGTTTAAGGCGGGATGGTGGATATACGCAGTATTTT. Protein product: CASSLRRDGGYTQYF. The rearrangement joins TRBV28 to TRBJ2-3; perhaps TRBD2 as D (6 bases). This CDR3 is built from 15 residues. The germline gives CDR1 MDHEN, CDR2 SYDVKM. Trimming cost V 2 bases and J 7 bases, with 16 bases left between them.

This clonotype was found a few times. V usage is TRBV20-1 and J usage is TRBJ2-3; 10 bases are shared with TRBD2. Germline V gives CDR1 DFQATT, CDR2 SNEGSKA (reference sequence). With V trimmed by 0 bases and J by 6 bases, 9 bases remained unmatched. The CDR3 has 16 amino acids. This chain's CDR3 is CSARDQREGHLDTQYF. The CDR3 coding sequence is TGCAGTGCTAGAGACCAGCGGGAGGGCCATTTGGATACGCAGTATTTT.

This sequence joins TRBV6-6 and TRBJ2-4, with D perhaps TRBD1 (5 bases). There are 17 residues in the CDR3. The V and J ends lost 2 bases and 3 bases respectively, with 17 bases between them. Germline CDR1 MNHNY, CDR2 SVGAGI (reference sequence). DNA for the CDR3: TGTGCCAGCAGTTACAACAGGAACCCGTCCGACAAAAACATTCAGTACTTC. Protein sequence: CASSYNRNPSDKNIQYF.

This clonotype has just a few counts. The chain has TRBV6-1 and TRBJ2-5; 9 bases line up with TRBD1. The trim removed 5 bases at V and 2 bases at J, leaving 6 bases unmatched. Germline V lookup: CDR1 MNHNS, CDR2 SASEGT. The CDR3 loop spans 15 amino acids. The CDR3 is CASSMGQGTQETQYF. The CDR3 region has the DNA TGTGCCAGCAGTATGGGACAGGGTACACAAGAGACCCAGTACTTC.

This clonotype appeared a few times. The chain employs TRBV29-1 and TRBJ1-4, with D possibly being TRBD1 (6 bases). Trimming removed 4 bases at V and 8 bases at J, with 11 bases between. The germline CDR1 and CDR2 sequences are SQVTM and ANQGSEA. The CDR3 runs 12 residues. The CDR3 DNA reads TGCAGCGTTGTCACAGGGCGCGAAAAACTGTTTTTT. Amino acids: CSVVTGREKLFF.